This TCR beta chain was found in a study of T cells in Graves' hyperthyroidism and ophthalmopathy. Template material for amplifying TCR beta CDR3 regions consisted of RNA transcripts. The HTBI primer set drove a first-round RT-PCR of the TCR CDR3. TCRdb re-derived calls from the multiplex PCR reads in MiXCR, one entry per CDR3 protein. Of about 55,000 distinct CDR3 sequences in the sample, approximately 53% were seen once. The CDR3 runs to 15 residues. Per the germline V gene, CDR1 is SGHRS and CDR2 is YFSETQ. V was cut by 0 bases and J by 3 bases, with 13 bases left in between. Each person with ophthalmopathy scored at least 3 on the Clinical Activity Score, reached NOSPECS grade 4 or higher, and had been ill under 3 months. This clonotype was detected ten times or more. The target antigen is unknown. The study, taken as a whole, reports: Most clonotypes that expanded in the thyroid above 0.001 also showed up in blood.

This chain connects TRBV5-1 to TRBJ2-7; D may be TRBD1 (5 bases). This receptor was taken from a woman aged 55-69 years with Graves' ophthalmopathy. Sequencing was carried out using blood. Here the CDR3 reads CASSLAWAGIYEQYF. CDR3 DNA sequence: TGCGCCAGCAGCTTGGCCTGGGCAGGGATCTACGAGCAGTACTTC.